This section outlines one TCR beta chain sequence together with its context. The target antigen is unknown. The same CDR3 can be traced to other DNA sequences in this sample. Germline loops: CDR1 LGHNT, CDR2 FRNRAP. This CDR3 has 14 residues. Trimming cost V 1 base and J 7 bases, with 11 bases left between them. The sample originates from a study of cytomegalovirus exposure and HLA in healthy donors. General study points: Among TCR beta chains, those listed as cytomegalovirus-associated numbered under 200. In vitro experiments confirmed that a few CMV-associated chains were specific for CMV antigens. Clusters of TCRs from the first cohort tended to co-occur in the 130 or so validation repertoires (as a later analysis found).

The method was immunoSEQ multiplex PCR; TCRdb's version includes in-frame clones alone and lacks a portion of them. The table records some 120,000 clones, about 88% of them present only once. Material for sequencing was PBMCs. The chain employs TRBV12-5 and TRBJ1-5, with D maybe TRBD1 (5 bases). The sequence was collected from a man in his thirties or forties in good health and CMV-seronegative. CDR3 sequence reads: CASGLGSGNQPQHF. Written as DNA, the CDR3 is TGTGCTAGTGGTTTGGGTTCAGGGAACCAGCCCCAGCATTTT.